The T cell receptor beta chain under discussion was sequenced for a study of control samples from healthy donors and cancer patients (TCRdb year 2020). This clone has just a few counts. Its antigen is currently not known. No clone much larger than this one lies a single base away; base qualities are absent. Receptor libraries were prepared by the immunoSEQ multiplex PCR assay. TCRdb mirrors the immuneACCESS table, restricted to in-frame sequences. Some clones are absent from its copies; in checked studies, under half trace to an unresolved V gene, and the reason for the others is unknown. The sample table records about 120,000 clones; 85% to 90% of these occur just once. The ten largest account for 1.1% of the sample. The clonotype was recovered from a woman in her 50s with colorectal cancer. Sample: PBMCs.

The CDR3: CASRQGAYEQYF. In nucleotide form, the sequence is TGTGCCAGCAGACAAGGAGCCTACGAGCAGTACTTC. The chain is encoded by TRBV11-2 joined to TRBJ2-7, with an unclear D gene assignment. Spanning cysteine to phenylalanine, the CDR3 consists of 12 amino acids. Only CDR3 DNA is held: 36 bases, read in frame from base 1. For CDR1 and CDR2, the germline V gene lists SGHAT and FQNNGV. V is clipped by 6 bases and J by 2 bases, and the sequence between their germline boundaries is 8 bases long.